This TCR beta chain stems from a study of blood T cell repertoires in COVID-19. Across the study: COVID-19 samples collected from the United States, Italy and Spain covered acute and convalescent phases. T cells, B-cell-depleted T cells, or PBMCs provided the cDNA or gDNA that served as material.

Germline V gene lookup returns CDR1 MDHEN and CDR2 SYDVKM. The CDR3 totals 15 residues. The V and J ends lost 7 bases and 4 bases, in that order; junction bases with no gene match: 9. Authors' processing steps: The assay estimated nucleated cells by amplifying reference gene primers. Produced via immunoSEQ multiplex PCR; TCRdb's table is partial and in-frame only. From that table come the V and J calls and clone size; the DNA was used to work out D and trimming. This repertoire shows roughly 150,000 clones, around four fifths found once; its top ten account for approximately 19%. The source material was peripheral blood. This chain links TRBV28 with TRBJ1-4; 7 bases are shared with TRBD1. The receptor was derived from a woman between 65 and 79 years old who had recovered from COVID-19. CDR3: CASTPGGTDNEKLFF. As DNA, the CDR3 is TGTGCCAGCACCCCTGGTGGGACAGATAATGAAAAACTGTTTTTT.